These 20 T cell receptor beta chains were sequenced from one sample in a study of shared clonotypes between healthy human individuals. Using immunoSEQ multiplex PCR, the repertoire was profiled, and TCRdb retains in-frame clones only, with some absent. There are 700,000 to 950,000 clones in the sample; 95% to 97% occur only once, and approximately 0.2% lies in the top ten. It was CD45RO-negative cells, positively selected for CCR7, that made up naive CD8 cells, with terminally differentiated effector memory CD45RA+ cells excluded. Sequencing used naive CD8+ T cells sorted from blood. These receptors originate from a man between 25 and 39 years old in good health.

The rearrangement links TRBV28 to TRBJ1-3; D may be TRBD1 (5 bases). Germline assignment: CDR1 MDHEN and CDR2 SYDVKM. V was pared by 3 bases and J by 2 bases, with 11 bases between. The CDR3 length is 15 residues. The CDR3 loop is CASSFAGATGNTIYF. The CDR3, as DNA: TGTGCCAGCAGTTTTGCCGGGGCTACTGGAAACACCATATATTTT.

CDR3 loop: CAWSASAGGHEQFF. The CDR3 nucleotides are TGTGCCTGGAGTGCCTCCGCAGGGGGCCATGAGCAGTTCTTC. The chain links TRBV30 to TRBJ2-1; 8 bases are shared with TRBD1. With 1 base clipped from V and 8 bases from J, the junction kept 7 bases outside the gene matches. The CDR3 totals 14 residues. From germline, CDR1 is GTSNPN and CDR2 SVGIG (reference sequence). Combining the CDR3 with reference TRBV30 and TRBJ2-1 gives the whole variable domain SQTIHQWPATLVQPVGSPLSLECTVEGTSNPNLYWYRQAAGRGLQLLFYSVGIGQISSEVPQNLSASRPQDRQFILSSKKLLLSDSGFYLCAWSASAGGHEQFFGPGTRLTVL.

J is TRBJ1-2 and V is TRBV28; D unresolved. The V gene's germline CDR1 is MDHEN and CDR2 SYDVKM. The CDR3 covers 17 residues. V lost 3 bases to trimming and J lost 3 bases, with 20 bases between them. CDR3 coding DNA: TGTGCCAGCAGTTTCGACCTTTCAGGCTTTCAGCACTATGGCTACACCTTC. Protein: CASSFDLSGFQHYGYTF.

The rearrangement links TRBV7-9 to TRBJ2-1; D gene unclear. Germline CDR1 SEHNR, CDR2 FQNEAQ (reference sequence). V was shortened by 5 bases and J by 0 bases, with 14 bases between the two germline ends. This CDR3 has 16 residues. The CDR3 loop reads CASSPVRTGSYNEQFF. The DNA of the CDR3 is TGTGCCAGCAGCCCCGTCCGGACCGGCTCCTACAATGAGCAGTTCTTC.

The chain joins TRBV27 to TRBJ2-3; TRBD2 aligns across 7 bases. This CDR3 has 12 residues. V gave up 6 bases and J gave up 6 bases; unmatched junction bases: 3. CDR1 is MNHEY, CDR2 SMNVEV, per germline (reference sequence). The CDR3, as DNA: TGTGCCAGCAGAGCGGGACGGGATACGCAGTATTTT. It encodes CASRAGRDTQYF.

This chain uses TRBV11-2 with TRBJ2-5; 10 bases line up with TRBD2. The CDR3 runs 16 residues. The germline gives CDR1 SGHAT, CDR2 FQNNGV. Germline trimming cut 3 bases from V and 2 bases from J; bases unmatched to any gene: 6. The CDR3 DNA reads TGTGCCAGCAGCTTGGTAGCGGGAGGTGGTCAAGAGACCCAGTACTTC. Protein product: CASSLVAGGGQETQYF.

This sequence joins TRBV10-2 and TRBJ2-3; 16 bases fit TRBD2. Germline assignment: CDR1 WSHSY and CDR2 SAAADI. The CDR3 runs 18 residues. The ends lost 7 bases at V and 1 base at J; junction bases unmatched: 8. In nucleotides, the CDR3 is TGCGCCAGCACCCTGGGACTAGCGGGAGGGCGCGGCACAGATACGCAGTATTTT. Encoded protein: CASTLGLAGGRGTDTQYF.

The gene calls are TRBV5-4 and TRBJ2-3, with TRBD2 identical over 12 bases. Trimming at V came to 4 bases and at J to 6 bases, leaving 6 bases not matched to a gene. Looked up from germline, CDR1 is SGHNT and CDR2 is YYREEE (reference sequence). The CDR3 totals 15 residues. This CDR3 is CASSQRTSGTDTQYF. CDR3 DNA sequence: TGTGCCAGCAGCCAGAGGACTAGCGGGACTGATACGCAGTATTTT.

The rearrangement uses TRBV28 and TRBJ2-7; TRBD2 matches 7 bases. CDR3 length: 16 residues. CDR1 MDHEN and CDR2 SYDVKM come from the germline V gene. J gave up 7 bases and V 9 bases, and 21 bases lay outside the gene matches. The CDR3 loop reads CASSQRDGQGWWEQYF. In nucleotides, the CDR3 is TGTGCCAGTTCCCAGCGGGACGGACAAGGTTGGTGGGAGCAGTACTTC.

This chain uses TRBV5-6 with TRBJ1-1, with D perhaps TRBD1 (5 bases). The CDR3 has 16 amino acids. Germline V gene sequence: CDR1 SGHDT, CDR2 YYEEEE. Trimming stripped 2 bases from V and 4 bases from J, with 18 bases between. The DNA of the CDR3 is TGTGCCAGCAGCTTTTGGTTGGGGCCGGAGTCCACTGAAGCTTTCTTT. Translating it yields CASSFWLGPESTEAFF.

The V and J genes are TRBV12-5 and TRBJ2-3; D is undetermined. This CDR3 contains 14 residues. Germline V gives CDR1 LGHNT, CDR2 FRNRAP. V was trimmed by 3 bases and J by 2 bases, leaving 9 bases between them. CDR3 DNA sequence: TGTGCTAGTGGTTTCCTTGTGGACACAGATACGCAGTATTTT. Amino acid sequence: CASGFLVDTDTQYF.

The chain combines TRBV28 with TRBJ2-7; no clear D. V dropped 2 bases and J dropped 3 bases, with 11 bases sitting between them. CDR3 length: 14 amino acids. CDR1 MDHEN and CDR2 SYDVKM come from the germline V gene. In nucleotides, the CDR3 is TGTGCCAGCAGTTTAGGCCAGTCAGGCTACGAGCAGTACTTC. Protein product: CASSLGQSGYEQYF.

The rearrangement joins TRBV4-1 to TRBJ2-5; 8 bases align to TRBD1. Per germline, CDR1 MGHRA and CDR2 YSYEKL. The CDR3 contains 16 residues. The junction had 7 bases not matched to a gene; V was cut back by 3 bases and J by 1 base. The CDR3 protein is CASSQRQGAAQETQYF. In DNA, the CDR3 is TGCGCCAGCAGCCAGAGGCAGGGGGCGGCCCAAGAGACCCAGTACTTC.

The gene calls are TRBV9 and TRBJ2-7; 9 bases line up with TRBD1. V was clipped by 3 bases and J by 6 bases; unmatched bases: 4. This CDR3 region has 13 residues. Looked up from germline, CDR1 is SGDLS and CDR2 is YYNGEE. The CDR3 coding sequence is TGTGCCAGCAGCGGGGGGACAGGGTTCGAGCAGTACTTC. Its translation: CASSGGTGFEQYF.

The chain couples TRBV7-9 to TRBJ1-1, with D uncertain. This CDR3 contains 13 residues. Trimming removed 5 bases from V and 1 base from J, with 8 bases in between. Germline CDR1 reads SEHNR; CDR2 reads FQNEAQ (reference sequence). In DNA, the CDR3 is TGTGCCAGCAGCCCGTCTGAGAACACTGAAGCTTTCTTT. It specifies CASSPSENTEAFF.

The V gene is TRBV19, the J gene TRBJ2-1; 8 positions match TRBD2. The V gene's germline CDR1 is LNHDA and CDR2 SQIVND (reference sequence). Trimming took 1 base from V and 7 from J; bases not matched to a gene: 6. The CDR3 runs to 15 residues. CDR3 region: CASSIVSGSMNEQFF. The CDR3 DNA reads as TGTGCCAGTAGTATAGTAAGCGGGAGTATGAATGAGCAGTTCTTC.

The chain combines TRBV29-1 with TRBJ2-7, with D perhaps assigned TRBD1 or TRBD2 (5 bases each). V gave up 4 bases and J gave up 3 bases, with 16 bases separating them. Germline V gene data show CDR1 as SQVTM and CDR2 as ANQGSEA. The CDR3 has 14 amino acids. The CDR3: CSVVRWDDNYEQYF. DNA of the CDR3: TGCAGCGTTGTAAGGTGGGACGACAACTACGAGCAGTACTTC.

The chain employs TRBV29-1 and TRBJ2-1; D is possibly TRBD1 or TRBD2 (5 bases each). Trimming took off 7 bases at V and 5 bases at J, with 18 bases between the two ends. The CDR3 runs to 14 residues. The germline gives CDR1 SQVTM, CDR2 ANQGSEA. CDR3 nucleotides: TGCAGCGGCCGACGGCTAGGGACGCACAATGAGCAGTTCTTC. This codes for CSGRRLGTHNEQFF.

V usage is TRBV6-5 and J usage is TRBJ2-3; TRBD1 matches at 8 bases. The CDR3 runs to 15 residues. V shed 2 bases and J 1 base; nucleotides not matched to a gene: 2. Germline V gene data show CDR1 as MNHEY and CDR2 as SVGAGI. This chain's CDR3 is CASSYPTGGTDTQYF. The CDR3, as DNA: TGTGCCAGCAGTTACCCGACAGGGGGCACAGATACGCAGTATTTT.

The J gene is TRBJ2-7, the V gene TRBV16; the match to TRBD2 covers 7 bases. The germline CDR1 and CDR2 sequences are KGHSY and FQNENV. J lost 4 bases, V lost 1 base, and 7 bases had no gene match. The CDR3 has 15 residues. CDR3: CASSQYGLEGYEQYF. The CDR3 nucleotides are TGTGCCAGCAGCCAATATGGACTAGAAGGTTACGAGCAGTACTTC.